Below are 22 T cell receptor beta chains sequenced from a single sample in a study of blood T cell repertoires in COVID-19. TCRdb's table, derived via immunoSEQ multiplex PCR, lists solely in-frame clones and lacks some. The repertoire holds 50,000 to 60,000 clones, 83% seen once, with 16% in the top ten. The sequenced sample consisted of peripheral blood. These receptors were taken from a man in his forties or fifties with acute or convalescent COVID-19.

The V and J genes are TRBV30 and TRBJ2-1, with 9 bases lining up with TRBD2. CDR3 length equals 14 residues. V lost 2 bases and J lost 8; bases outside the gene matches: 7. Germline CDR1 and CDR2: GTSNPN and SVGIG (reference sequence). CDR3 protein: CAWSRGTSNDEQFF. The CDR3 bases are TGTGCCTGGAGTCGCGGGACTAGCAACGATGAGCAGTTCTTC.

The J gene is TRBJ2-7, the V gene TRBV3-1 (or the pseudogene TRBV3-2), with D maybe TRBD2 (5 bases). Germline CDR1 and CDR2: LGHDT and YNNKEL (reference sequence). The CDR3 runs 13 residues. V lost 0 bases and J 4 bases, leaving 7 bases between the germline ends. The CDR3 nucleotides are TGTGCCAGCAGCCAAGAAGGCGGGTACGAGCAGTACTTC. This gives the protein CASSQEGGYEQYF.

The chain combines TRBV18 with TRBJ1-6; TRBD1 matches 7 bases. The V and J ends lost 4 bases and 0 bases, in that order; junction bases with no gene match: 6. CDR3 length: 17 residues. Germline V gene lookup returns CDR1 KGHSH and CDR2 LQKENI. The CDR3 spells CASSLTGFSSYNSPLHF. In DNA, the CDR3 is TGTGCCAGCTCACTGACAGGGTTCAGCTCCTATAATTCACCCCTCCACTTT.

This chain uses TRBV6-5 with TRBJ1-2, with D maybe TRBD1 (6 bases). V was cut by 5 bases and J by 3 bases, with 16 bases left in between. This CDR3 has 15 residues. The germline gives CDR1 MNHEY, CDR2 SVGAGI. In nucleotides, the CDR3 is TGTGCCAGCAGTCCCGAACTCCAGGGGTACTATGGCTACACCTTC. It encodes CASSPELQGYYGYTF.

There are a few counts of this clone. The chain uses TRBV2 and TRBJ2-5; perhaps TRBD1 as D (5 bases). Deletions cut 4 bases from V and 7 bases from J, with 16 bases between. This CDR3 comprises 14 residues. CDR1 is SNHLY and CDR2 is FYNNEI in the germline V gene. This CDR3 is CASSVGGHVTTQYF. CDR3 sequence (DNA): TGTGCCAGCAGTGTCGGCGGACACGTCACGACCCAGTACTTC.

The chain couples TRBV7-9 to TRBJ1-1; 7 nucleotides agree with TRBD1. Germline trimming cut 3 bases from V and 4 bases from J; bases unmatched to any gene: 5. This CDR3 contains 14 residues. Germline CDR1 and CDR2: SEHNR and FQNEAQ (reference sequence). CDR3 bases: TGTGCCAGCAGCTTGAGGGGGCCATCCACTGAAGCTTTCTTT. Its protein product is CASSLRGPSTEAFF.

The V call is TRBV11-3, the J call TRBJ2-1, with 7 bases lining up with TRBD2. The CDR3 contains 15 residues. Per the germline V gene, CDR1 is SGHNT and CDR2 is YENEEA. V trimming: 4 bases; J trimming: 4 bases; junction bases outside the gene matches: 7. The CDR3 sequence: CASSSTGGLYNEQFF. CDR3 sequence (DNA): TGTGCCAGCAGCTCCACGGGAGGATTGTACAATGAGCAGTTCTTC.

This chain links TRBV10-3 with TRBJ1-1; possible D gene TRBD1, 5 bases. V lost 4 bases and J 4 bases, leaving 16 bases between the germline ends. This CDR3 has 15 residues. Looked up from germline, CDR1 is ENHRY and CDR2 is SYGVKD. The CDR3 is CAISVDNPATTEAFF. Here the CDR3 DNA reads TGTGCCATCAGTGTGGACAATCCAGCGACCACTGAAGCTTTCTTT.

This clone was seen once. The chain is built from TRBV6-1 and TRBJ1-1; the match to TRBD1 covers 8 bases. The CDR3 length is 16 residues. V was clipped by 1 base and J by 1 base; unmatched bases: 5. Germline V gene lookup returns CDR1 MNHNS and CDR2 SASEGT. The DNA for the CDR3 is TGTGCCAGCAGTGAAGGGACAGGGTGGGCGAACACTGAAGCTTTCTTT. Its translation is CASSEGTGWANTEAFF.

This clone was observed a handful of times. In DNA form, the CDR3 reads TGTGCCAGCAGCCAAGTAAGCGGGGCAGAGACCCAGTACTTC. This translates into CASSQVSGAETQYF. This rearrangement joins TRBV4-2 to TRBJ2-5, with 7 bases matching TRBD2. V shed 1 base and J 4 bases; nucleotides not matched to a gene: 3. The CDR3 extends over 14 amino acids. In germline, CDR1 is LGHNA, CDR2 YNFKEQ.

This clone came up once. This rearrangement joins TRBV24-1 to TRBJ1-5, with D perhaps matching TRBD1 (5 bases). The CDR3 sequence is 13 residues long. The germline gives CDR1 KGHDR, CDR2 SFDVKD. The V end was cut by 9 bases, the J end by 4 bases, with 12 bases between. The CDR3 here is CATGRGDNQPQHF. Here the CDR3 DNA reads TGTGCCACCGGACGGGGGGATAATCAGCCCCAGCATTTT.

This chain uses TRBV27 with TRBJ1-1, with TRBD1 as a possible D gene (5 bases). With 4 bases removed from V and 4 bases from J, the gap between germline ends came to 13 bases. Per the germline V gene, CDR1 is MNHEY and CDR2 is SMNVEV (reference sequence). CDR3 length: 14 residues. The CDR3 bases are TGTGCCAGCAGTTATCGCAGGGTGGGCACTGAAGCTTTCTTT. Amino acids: CASSYRRVGTEAFF.

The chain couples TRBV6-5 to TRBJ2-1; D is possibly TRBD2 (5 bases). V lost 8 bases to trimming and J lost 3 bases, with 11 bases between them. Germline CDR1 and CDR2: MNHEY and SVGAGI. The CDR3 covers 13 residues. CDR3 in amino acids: CASGGSLYNEQFF. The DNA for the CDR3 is TGTGCCAGCGGAGGCTCCCTCTACAATGAGCAGTTCTTC.

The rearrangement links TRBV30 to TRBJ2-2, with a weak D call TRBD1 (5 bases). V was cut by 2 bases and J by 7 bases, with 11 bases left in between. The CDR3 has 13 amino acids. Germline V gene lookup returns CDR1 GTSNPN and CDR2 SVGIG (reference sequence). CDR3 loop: CAWSRQYSGELFF. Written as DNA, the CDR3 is TGTGCCTGGAGTAGACAGTACAGCGGGGAGCTGTTTTTT. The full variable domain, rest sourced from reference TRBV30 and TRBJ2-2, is SQTIHQWPATLVQPVGSPLSLECTVEGTSNPNLYWYRQAAGRGLQLLFYSVGIGQISSEVPQNLSASRPQDRQFILSSKKLLLSDSGFYLCAWSRQYSGELFFGEGSRLTVL.

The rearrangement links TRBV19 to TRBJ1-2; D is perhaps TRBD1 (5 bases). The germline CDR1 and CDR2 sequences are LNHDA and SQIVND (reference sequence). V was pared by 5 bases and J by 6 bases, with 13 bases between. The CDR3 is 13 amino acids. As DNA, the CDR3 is TGTGCCAGTAGTCTCGACAGATTAAATGGCTACACCTTC. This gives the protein CASSLDRLNGYTF.

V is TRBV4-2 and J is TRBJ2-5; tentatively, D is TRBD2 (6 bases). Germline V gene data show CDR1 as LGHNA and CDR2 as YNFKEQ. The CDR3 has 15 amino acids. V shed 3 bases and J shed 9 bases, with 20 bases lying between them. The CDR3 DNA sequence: TGTGCCAGCAGCCAGGGGGGTCATACCCAAGAATCCCAGTACTTC. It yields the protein CASSQGGHTQESQYF.

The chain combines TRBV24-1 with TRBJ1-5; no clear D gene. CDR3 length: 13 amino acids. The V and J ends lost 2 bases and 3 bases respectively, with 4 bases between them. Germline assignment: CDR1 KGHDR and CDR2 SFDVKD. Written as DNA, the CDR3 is TGTGCCACCAGTGATTACAACAATCAGCCCCAGCATTTT. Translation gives CATSDYNNQPQHF.

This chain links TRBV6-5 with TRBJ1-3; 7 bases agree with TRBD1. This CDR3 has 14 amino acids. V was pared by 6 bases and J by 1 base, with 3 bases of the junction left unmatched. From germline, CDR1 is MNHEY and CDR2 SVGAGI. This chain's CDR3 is CASSLQGSGNTIYF. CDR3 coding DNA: TGTGCCAGCAGCCTACAGGGGTCTGGAAACACCATATATTTT.

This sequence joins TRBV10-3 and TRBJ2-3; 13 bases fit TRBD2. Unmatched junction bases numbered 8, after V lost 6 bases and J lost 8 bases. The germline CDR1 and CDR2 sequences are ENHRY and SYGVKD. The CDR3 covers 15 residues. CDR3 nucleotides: TGTGCCATCAGCGGGACTAGCGGGACGGTTGGTACGCAGTATTTT. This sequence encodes CAISGTSGTVGTQYF.

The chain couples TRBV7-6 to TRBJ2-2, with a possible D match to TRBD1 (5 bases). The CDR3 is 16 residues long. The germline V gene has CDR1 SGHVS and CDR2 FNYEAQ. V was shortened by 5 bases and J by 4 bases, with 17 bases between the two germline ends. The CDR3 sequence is CASSPLGPTGTGELFF. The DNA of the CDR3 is TGTGCCAGCAGCCCTTTGGGGCCTACGGGCACCGGGGAGCTGTTTTTT.

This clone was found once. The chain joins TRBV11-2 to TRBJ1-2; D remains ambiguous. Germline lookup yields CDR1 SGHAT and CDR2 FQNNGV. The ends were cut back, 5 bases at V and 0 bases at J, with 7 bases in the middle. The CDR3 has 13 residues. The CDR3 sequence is CASSPDTNYGYTF. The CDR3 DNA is TGTGCCAGCAGCCCAGACACTAACTATGGCTACACCTTC.

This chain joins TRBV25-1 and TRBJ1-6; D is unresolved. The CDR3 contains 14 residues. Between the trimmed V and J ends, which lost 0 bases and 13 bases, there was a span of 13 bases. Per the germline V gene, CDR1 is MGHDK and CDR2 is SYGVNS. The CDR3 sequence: CASSEYKEGLPLHF. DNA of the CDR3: TGTGCCAGCAGTGAATATAAGGAGGGTTTGCCCCTCCACTTT.